Listed below are T cell receptor beta chains from one sample, sequenced in a study of T cells after yellow fever vaccination. TCRdb re-called the 5' RACE reads through MiXCR, storing one row per CDR3 protein. Of under 200,000 distinct CDR3 sequences in the sample, about 7% were seen once. The sequences come from CD4+ T cells sorted from PBMCs, collected around 5 days after the first yellow fever vaccination. Every receptor here comes from a man aged 18-30 years who received the YFV17D yellow fever vaccine. The CDR3 runs from the conserved cysteine through the conserved F or W. The order of the fields is V gene, CDR3 protein.

TRBV10-3	CAIGRLLAGGTDTQYF
TRBV12-3/TRBV12-4	CASEGGRRGYTF
TRBV6-5	CASRGTGGFIGELFF
TRBV6-5	CASSYGWARMNTEAFF
TRBV6-5	CASSYGRGDTEAFF
TRBV21-1	CASSKCGHLYTF
TRBV18	CASSGTSGGYNEQFF
TRBV7-9	CASSSAGLVEKLFF
TRBV13	CASSPGAGGPSYNEQFF
TRBV28	CASKLDSNQPQHF
TRBV9	CASSVVVGRTDTQYF
TRBV5-6	CASSSYRGTYEQYF
TRBV18	CASSRTAGVTEAFF
TRBV5-1	CASSLGKITGELFF
TRBV6-2/TRBV6-3	CASSYPGRRVYGYTF
TRBV29-1	CSVSGTPQETQYF
TRBV6-2/TRBV6-3	CASSYSERSTEAFF
TRBV3-1	CASSQAGGYEQYF
TRBV9	CASSVRSLNTGELFF
TRBV29-1	CSVVGASGVKETQYF
TRBV20-1	CSVYRQAQETQYF
TRBV7-2	CASSFTGGGYTDTQYF
TRBV5-1	CASSLIGLGAMNTEAFF
TRBV4-3	CASSQEEGDRRTEAFF
TRBV4-3	CASSQDQDQPQHF
TRBV12-3/TRBV12-4	CASSLNHGANEKLFF
TRBV20-1	CSARAGTSSYNEQFF
TRBV21-1	CRCLPNYGYTF
TRBV7-2	CASRLGGPQETQYF
TRBV20-1	CSAGDRNQPQHF
TRBV4-3	CASSQDRTVGTQYF
TRBV12-3/TRBV12-4	CASTTPGTNTGELFF
TRBV7-2	CASSLGGRNYGYTF
TRBV5-1	CASSLEWQGNGYTF
TRBV7-2	CASSSMGFTDTQYF
TRBV15	CATSSPARGPSTDTQYF
TRBV6-2/TRBV6-3	CASSYSSVDQPQHF
TRBV6-1	CASSERDRGTHQPQHF
TRBV10-2	CASSDTSGLYGYTF
TRBV12-3/TRBV12-4	CAISSTGGEVWDTGELFF
TRBV12-3/TRBV12-4	CASTNGGAMHPGQYF
TRBV7-2	CASSPGTGSSSPLHF